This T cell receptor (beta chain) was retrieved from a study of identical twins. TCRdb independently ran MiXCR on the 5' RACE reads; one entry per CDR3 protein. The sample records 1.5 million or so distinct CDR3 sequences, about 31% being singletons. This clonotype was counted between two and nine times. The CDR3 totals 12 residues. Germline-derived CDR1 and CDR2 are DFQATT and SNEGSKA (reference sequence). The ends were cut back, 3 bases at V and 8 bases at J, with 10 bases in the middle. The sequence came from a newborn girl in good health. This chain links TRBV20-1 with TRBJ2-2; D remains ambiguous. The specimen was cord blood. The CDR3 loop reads CSARPVPGELFF. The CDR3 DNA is TGCAGTGCTAGGCCGGTTCCTGGGGAGCTGTTTTTT.